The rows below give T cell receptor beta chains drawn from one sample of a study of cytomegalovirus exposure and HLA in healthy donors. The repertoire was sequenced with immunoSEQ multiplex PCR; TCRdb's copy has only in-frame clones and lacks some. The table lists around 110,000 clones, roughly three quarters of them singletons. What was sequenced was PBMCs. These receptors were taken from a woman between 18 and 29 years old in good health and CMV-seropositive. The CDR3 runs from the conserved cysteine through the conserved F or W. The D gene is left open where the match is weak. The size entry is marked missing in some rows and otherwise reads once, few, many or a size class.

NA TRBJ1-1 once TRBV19 CASKTSGVYTEAFF TGTGCCAGTAAAACCTCGGGGGTGTACACTGAAGCTTTCTTT
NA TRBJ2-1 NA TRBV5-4 CASSDPAGAGDNEQFF TGTGCCAGCAGCGACCCGGCGGGGGCTGGCGACAATGAGCAGTTCTTC
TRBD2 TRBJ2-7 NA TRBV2 CASSEERAGVYEQYF TGTGCCAGCAGTGAAGAGCGAGCGGGAGTCTACGAGCAGTACTTC
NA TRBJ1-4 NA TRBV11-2 CASSLVAGRGGSRPEKLFF TGTGCCAGCAGCTTAGTTGCGGGCAGGGGTGGCAGCCGACCTGAAAAACTGTTTTTT
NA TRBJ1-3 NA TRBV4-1 CASSQFLEEGNTIYF TGCGCCAGCAGCCAATTTCTGGAGGAAGGAAACACCATATATTTT
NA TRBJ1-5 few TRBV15 CATSRVGGADQPQHF TGTGCCACCAGCAGGGTCGGGGGGGCAGATCAGCCCCAGCATTTT
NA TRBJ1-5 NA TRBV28 CASSTSEAGLGNQPQHF TGTGCCAGCAGTACATCCGAAGCGGGACTTGGGAATCAGCCCCAGCATTTT
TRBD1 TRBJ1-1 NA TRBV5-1 CASSVGTVNTEAFF TGCGCCAGCAGCGTCGGGACAGTGAACACTGAAGCTTTCTTT
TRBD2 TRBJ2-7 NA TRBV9 CASSEAGVGEQYF TGTGCCAGCAGCGAAGCGGGAGTGGGCGAGCAGTACTTC
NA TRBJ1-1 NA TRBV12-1 CASSLGTGVLNTEAFF TGTGCCAGCAGCTTGGGGACAGGGGTACTGAACACTGAAGCTTTCTTT
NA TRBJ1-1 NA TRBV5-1 CASSSEGGGLSTEAFF TGCGCCAGCAGCTCCGAGGGTGGGGGCCTCAGCACTGAAGCTTTCTTT
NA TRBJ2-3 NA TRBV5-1 CASSLDSPSTDTQYF TGCGCCAGCAGCTTGGACAGCCCTAGCACAGATACGCAGTATTTT
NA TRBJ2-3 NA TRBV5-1 CASSLASLTDTQYF TGCGCCAGCAGCTTGGCTTCCCTCACAGATACGCAGTATTTT
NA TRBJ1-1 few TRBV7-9 CASSEPTGRAFF TGTGCCAGCAGTGAGCCGACAGGAAGAGCTTTCTTT
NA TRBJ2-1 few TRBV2 CASSEGAAYNEQFF TGTGCCAGCAGTGAGGGGGCAGCCTACAATGAGCAGTTCTTC
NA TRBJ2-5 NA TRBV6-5 CASSYSSRWETQYF TGTGCCAGCAGTTACTCGTCCAGGTGGGAGACCCAGTACTTC
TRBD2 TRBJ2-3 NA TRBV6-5 CASSSGLAVATTQYF TGTGCCAGCAGTTCGGGACTAGCGGTAGCAACCACGCAGTATTTT
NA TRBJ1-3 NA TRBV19 CATPSTPPRNTIYF TGTGCCACCCCCTCGACACCCCCGAGAAACACCATATATTTT
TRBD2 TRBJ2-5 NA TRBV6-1 CASKLAAGGTQYF TGTGCCAGCAAACTAGCGGCGGGAGGGACCCAGTACTTC
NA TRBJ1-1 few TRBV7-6 CASSRRGPDTEAFF TGTGCCAGCAGCCGAAGGGGCCCTGACACTGAAGCTTTCTTT
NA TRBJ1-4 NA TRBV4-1 CASSDIDKTGANEKLFF TGCGCCAGCAGCGATATAGACAAGACGGGGGCTAATGAAAAACTGTTTTTT
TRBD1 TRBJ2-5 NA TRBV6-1 CASSATGGIETQYF TGTGCCAGCAGCGCGACAGGGGGCATAGAGACCCAGTACTTC
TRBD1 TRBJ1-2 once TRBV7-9 CASSPTPTGEPRYGYTF TGTGCCAGCAGCCCCACGCCGACAGGGGAGCCCCGCTATGGCTACACCTTC
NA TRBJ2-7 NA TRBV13 CASSGDTGQGEQYF TGTGCCAGCAGCGGGGATACAGGGCAGGGCGAGCAGTACTTC
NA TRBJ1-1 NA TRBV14 CASSQRAQGRKTEAFF TGTGCCAGCAGCCAAAGGGCGCAGGGTAGAAAGACTGAAGCTTTCTTT
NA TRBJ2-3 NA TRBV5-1 CASSFQGVTDTQYF TGCGCCAGCAGCTTTCAGGGTGTTACAGATACGCAGTATTTT
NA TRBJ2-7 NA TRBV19 CASSIFAGPYEQYF TGTGCCAGTAGTATATTTGCAGGGCCCTACGAGCAGTACTTC
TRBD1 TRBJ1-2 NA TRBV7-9 CASSLVGLGQAFFYGYTF TGTGCCAGCAGCTTAGTTGGACTGGGACAGGCCTTCTTCTATGGCTACACCTTC
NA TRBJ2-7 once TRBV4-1 CASSLSREGVMVGYEQYF TGCGCCAGCAGCCTTTCTAGAGAGGGGGTAATGGTGGGCTACGAGCAGTACTTC
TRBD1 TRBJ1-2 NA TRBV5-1 CASSLGRGLANYGYTF TGCGCCAGCAGCTTGGGCAGGGGGTTAGCTAACTATGGCTACACCTTC
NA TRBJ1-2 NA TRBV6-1 CASSEGSVYGYTF TGTGCCAGCAGTGAAGGCAGCGTCTATGGCTACACCTTC
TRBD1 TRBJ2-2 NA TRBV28 CASDRQGPGELFF TGTGCCAGCGACAGACAGGGGCCCGGGGAGCTGTTTTTT
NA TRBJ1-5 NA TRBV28 CASTSRNQPQHF TGTGCCAGCACTAGCCGCAATCAGCCCCAGCATTTT
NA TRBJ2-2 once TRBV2 CASTVFSAGELFF TGTGCCAGCACCGTATTTAGCGCCGGGGAGCTGTTTTTT
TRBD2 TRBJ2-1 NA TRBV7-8 CASSLSRGRAINNEQFF TGTGCCAGCAGCTTAAGTCGCGGGAGGGCCATCAACAATGAGCAGTTCTTC
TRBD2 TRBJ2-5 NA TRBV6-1 CASGLAGVQETQYF TGTGCCAGCGGGCTAGCGGGAGTGCAGGAGACCCAGTACTTC
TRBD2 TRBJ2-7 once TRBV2 CASSERTSGTRLEQYF TGTGCCAGCAGTGAAAGGACTAGCGGGACCCGACTCGAGCAGTACTTC
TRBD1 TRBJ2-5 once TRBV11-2 CASSVGTGTIETQYF TGTGCCAGCAGCGTCGGGACAGGGACAATAGAGACCCAGTACTTC
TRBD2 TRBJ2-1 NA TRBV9 CASSVGTSGRPYNEQFF TGTGCCAGCAGCGTGGGGACTAGCGGGAGGCCCTACAATGAGCAGTTCTTC